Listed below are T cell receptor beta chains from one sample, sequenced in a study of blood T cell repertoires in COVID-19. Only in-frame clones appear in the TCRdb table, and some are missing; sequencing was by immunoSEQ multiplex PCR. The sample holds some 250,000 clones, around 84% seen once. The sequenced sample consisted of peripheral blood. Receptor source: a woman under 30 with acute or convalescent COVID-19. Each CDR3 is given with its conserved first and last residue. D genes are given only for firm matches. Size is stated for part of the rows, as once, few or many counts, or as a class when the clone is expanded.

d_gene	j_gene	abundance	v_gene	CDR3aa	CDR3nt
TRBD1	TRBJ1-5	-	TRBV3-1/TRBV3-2	CASSQGSPGQGYSNQPQHF	TGTGCCAGCAGCCAAGGCTCACCGGGACAGGGTTATAGCAATCAGCCCCAGCATTTT
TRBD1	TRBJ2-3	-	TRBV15	CATSRAGQGGGTQYF	TGTGCCACCAGCAGAGCGGGACAGGGAGGGGGTACGCAGTATTTT
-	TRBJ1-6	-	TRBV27	CASSLRPPGDSYNSPLHF	TGTGCCAGCAGTTTAAGGCCCCCCGGAGACTCCTATAATTCACCCCTCCACTTT
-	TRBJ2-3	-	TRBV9	CASSVAPLRTDTQYF	TGTGCCAGCAGCGTAGCCCCCCTTCGCACAGATACGCAGTATTTT
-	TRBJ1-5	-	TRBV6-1	CASSDWGKGRSQPQHF	TGTGCCAGCAGTGATTGGGGGAAAGGGAGGAGTCAGCCCCAGCATTTT
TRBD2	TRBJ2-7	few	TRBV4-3	CASSQVYAGGVYEQYF	TGCGCCAGCAGCCAAGTGTATGCGGGAGGGGTCTACGAGCAGTACTTC
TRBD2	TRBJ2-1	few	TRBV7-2	CASSPGLAGHNEQFF	TGTGCCAGCAGCCCGGGACTAGCGGGCCACAATGAGCAGTTCTTC
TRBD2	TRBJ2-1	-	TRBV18	CASSPASGRDNEQFF	TGTGCCAGCTCACCGGCTAGCGGGAGGGACAATGAGCAGTTCTTC
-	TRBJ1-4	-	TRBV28	CASSSHSKEKLFF	TGTGCCAGCAGTTCCCACTCCAAGGAAAAACTGTTTTTT
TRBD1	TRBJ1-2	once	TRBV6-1	CASSESTGDRNNYGYTF	TGTGCCAGCAGTGAAAGTACGGGGGACAGAAACAACTATGGCTACACCTTC
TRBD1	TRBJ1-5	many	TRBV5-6	CASSLGSTGVGQPQHF	TGTGCCAGCAGCTTGGGGTCCACAGGGGTCGGCCAGCCCCAGCATTTT
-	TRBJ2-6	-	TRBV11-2	CASSPTTGFSGANVLTF	TGTGCCAGCAGCCCTACCACAGGTTTCTCTGGGGCCAACGTCCTGACTTTC
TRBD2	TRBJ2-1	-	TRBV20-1	CSNAGGRAEFF	TGCAGTAATGCTGGGGGGAGGGCCGAGTTCTTC
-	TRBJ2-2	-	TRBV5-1	CASSLGQAGAGELFF	TGCGCCAGCAGCTTGGGGCAGGCCGGGGCCGGGGAGCTGTTTTTT
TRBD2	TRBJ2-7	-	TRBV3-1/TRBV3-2	CASSGAGRGGYEQYF	TGTGCCAGCAGCGGAGCGGGGCGAGGTGGCTACGAGCAGTACTTC
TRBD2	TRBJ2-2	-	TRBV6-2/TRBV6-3	CASSDPSGTGELFF	TGTGCCAGCAGTGATCCTAGCGGGACCGGGGAGCTGTTTTTT
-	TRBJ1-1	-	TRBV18	CASSPPSTEAFF	TGTGCCAGCTCACCACCCAGCACTGAAGCTTTCTTT
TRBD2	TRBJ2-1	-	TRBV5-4	CASSDPILGLAGVHEQFF	TGTGCCAGCAGCGACCCAATACTGGGACTAGCGGGAGTTCATGAGCAGTTCTTC
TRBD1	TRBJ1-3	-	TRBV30	CAWNRQGIGGSGNTIYF	TGTGCCTGGAATAGACAGGGGATTGGGGGCTCTGGAAACACCATATATTTT
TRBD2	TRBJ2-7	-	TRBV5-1	CASSLGAGAGGYEQYF	TGCGCCAGCAGCTTGGGAGCAGGGGCGGGAGGATACGAGCAGTACTTC
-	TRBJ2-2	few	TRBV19	CASSNSAWDTGELFF	TGTGCCAGTAGTAATAGCGCATGGGACACCGGGGAGCTGTTTTTT
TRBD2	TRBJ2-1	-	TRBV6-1	CASRPRTSGSNEQFF	TGTGCCAGCAGACCTAGGACTAGCGGGAGCAATGAGCAGTTCTTC
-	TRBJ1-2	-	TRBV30	CACPDPDTANYGYTF	TGTGCCTGCCCAGACCCGGACACAGCTAACTATGGCTACACCTTC
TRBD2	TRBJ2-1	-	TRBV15	CATSRDLGGRAEGEQFF	TGTGCCACCAGCAGAGATTTAGGAGGGAGGGCCGAGGGTGAGCAGTTCTTC
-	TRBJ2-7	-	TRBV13	CASSKNLAGEQYF	TGTGCCAGCAGCAAAAATTTAGCTGGCGAGCAGTACTTC
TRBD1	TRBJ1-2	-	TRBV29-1	CSVQTGVNYGYTF	TGCAGCGTTCAGACAGGGGTAAACTATGGCTACACCTTC
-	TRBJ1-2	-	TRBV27	CASSLSGQGSMYGYTF	TGTGCCAGCAGTTTATCGGGGCAGGGCTCTATGTATGGCTACACCTTC
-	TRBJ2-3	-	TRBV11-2	CASSLTPLGSRDTQYF	TGTGCCAGCAGCTTAACCCCGCTTGGGAGTAGAGATACGCAGTATTTT
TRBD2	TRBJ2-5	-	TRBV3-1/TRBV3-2	CASSQGLALETQYF	TGTGCCAGCAGCCAAGGACTAGCACTGGAGACCCAGTACTTC
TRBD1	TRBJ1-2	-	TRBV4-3	CASSQERDRGGYGYTF	TGCGCCAGCAGCCAAGAACGGGACAGGGGAGGCTATGGCTACACCTTC
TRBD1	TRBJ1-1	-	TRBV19	CASSTQGALLNTEAFF	TGTGCCAGTAGCACACAGGGGGCTTTGCTGAACACTGAAGCTTTCTTT
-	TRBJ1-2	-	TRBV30	CAWNVGENYGYTF	TGTGCCTGGAATGTCGGGGAAAACTATGGCTACACCTTC
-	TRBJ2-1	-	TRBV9	CASSVAVEWRVGEQFF	TGTGCCAGCAGCGTAGCTGTGGAGTGGAGGGTAGGTGAGCAGTTCTTC